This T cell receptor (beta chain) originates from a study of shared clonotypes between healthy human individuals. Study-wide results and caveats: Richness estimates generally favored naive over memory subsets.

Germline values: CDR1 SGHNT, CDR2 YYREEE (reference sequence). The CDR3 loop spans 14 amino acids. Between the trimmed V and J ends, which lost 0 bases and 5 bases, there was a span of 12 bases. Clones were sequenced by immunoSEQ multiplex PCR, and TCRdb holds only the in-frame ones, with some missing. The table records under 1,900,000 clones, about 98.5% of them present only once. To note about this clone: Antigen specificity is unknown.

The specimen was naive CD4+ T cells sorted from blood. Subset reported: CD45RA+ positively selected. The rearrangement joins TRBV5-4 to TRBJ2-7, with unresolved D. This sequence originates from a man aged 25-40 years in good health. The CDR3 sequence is CASSLEPWVHEQYF. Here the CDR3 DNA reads TGTGCCAGCAGCTTGGAGCCTTGGGTTCACGAGCAGTACTTC.